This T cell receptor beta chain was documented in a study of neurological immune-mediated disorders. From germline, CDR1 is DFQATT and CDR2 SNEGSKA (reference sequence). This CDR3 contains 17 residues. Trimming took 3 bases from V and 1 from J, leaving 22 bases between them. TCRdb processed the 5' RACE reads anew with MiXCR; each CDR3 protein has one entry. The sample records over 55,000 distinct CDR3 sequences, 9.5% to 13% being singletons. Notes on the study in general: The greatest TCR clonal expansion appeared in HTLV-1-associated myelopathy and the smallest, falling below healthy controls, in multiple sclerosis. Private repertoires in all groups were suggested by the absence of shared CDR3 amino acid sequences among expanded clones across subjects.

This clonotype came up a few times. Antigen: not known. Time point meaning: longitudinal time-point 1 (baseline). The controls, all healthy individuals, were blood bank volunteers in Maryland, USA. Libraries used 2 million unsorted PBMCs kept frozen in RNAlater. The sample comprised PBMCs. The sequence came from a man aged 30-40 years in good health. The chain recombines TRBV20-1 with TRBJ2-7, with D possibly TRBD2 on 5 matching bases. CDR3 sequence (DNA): TGCAGTGCTAGGGATCCCCTCGGGGTCCATAGGTCCTACGAGCAGTACTTC. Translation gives CSARDPLGVHRSYEQYF.